This T cell receptor beta chain came from a study of cytomegalovirus exposure and HLA in healthy donors (dated by TCRdb to about 2017). Broadly, across the study: In an earlier analysis of roughly 500 of the donors, 250 to 300 Gb of sequence data and roughly 100 million unique TCR beta sequences from roughly 200 million T cells were reported. Around 300 gigabases of sequencing data and 70 million to 100 million unique TCR sequences were included in an early release covering 550 to 800 HLA-typed donors. Of the 350 to 450 genotyped donors, 81% were placed in the genetic ancestry cluster associated with self-reported Caucasian donors. The study was designed to test whether signatures of past pathogen exposure could be identified by cataloging public T cell receptors. Using immunosequencing, the study profiled T cell repertoires from 666 subjects and related those repertoires to cytomegalovirus serostatus. Besides the first cohort of approximately 710 subjects, a separate validation cohort made up of 120 different subjects was used. To predict cytomegalovirus infection status, the study combined high-throughput TCR immunosequencing, statistical association of individual TCRs with disease status, and machine learning. A later analysis re-examined previously published TCR beta repertoires from several hundred donors and added high-resolution HLA genotyping to investigate patterns of TCR occurrence. Rather than using new phenotypic data, the later analysis identified candidate immune exposures from TCR beta sequences and from how often those sequences occurred across donors. In an earlier analysis of around 540 of the donors, high-throughput TCR beta sequencing was used to judge whether each TCR beta V gene segment behaved as functional or pseudogenic. Donor age, sex, ethnicity and CMV serostatus were compiled together with the repertoire data. A later genetic analysis used genome-wide SNP genotypes for about three fifths of the 666 donors, treating that subset as a discovery cohort. All discovery cohort repertoires had been generated on a single sequencing platform. Class I and class II HLA loci were covered by the typing at four-digit resolution. Typing coverage differed by locus: A, B, C, DRB1 and DQB1 were typed in roughly 620-630 donors, DQA1 in roughly 510, DPA1 in approximately 600, and DPB1 in about 450. Roughly five DR-DQ haplotypes were treated as single units for association and clustering because of strong linkage in the cohort. On average, roughly 240,000 unique TCR beta nucleotide sequences were sequenced per donor among a few hundred genotyped donors of the cohort, with 15% to 20% of those sequences being non-productive.

Taken from cysteine to phenylalanine, the CDR3 has 17 residues. Only the CDR3 DNA is retained, 51 bases long and in frame from the first base. Reading the germline V gene gives CDR1 SGHDT and CDR2 YYEEEE. Compared with germline, V lacks 0 bases and J lacks 1 base; bases without a gene match: 3. On this clone: The specificity of this receptor is unknown. The sample holds no much larger clone one base away, and base qualities are not on file.

The cohort consisted of 600 or so healthy bone marrow donors. Cohort members were all nominally healthy when sampled, although unrecorded immune exposures were likely present. The donor was CMV seronegative and belonged to the group of more than 300 seronegative cohort members. A peripheral blood sample was provided by each donor, and peripheral blood mononuclear cells were used for TCR beta sequencing. Genomic DNA extraction from the blood cell samples was performed with the Qiagen DNeasy Blood Extraction Kit. Receptor amplification or capture employed the immunoSEQ multiplex PCR assay. A mixture of 60 forward primers for TCR Vbeta segments and 13 reverse primers for TCR Jbeta segments was used in the multiplex PCR. A multiplex PCR assay on genomic DNA amplified the CDR3 region of rearranged TCR beta genes. The Illumina HiSeq System was used to sequence the amplified TCR beta libraries as 87-base-pair reads. Under the source paper's analysis protocol: A later analysis counted some 80 million unique TCR beta chains across the 550 to 800 repertoires, and roughly 11 million of these chains were shared by at least two donors. Raw reads were error-corrected and collapsed into unique sequences with a nearest-neighbor algorithm that merged closely related sequences to remove PCR and sequencing errors. Alignment of CDR3 sequences to IMGT reference sequences was used to assign V, D and J gene segments. For a sequence to be retained, a match of at least six nucleotides was required to both a V gene segment and a J gene segment. A rearrangement was called productive if the CDR3 had no stop codons and remained in frame with V and J, and every other rearrangement was called non-productive. CDR3 was defined by IMGT convention, running from the second conserved V-encoded cysteine to the conserved J-encoded phenylalanine. Sequences without an unambiguous match to a single V gene segment were excluded from the earlier analysis of several hundred of the donors. An earlier analysis of fewer than 750 of the donors called V segments functional above 56.7% productive rearrangements and segregating when the between-donor standard deviation exceeded 5%. To diagnose cytomegalovirus status from the catalog of TCR beta chain sequences, a statistical classification framework was built. V and J gene assignment, in a later analysis, came from comparing TCR nucleotide sequences with IMGT/GENE-DB human TR gene sequences. In a later analysis, CDR3 sequences and most-parsimonious VDJ recombination scenarios were assigned using the TCRdist pipeline. In a later analysis, each TCR beta chain was defined by its CDR3 amino acid sequence together with its V-gene family, and reads without a unique V-gene family were excluded. In a later analysis, 500 to 650 highly shared, low-generation-probability nucleotide sequences were removed to address suspected cross-contamination and a sequencing artifact. For each public chain, a later analysis derived a clonal expansion index from normalized ranks of inferred template counts within each repertoire. Generation probabilities in a later analysis came from a VDJ recombination model fitted to out-of-frame rearrangements, and those results were checked against IGoR. A later analysis scored TCR-TCR, TCR-HLA and TCR-CMV co-occurrence with hypergeometric tests, applying a repertoire-size bias correction to TCR pairs. In a later analysis, false discovery rates were estimated by permuting HLA or CMV assignments 20 times. In a later analysis, co-occurring TCRs were grouped using DBSCAN, with TCRdist sequence similarity added in when clustering inside HLA-allele-positive subsets. Repertoires with fewer than 30,000 or more than 120,000 public chains were left out of co-occurrence clustering, as were about five repertoires with anomalous nucleotide sharing. TCRdb mirrors the immuneACCESS table, restricted to in-frame sequences. Some clones are absent from its copies; in checked studies, under half trace to an unresolved V gene, and the reason for the others is unknown. V, J and clone size are taken as reported in that table, and D and trimming were inferred from the DNA itself. A total of about 93,000 clones appear in this sample, around 76% of them only once. Of the sample, about 0.53% is held by the ten largest clones.

General study outcomes and caveats: A later analysis found that most CMV-associated TCR beta chains appeared HLA-restricted, with HLA associations seemingly driven largely by CMV exposure. At a false discovery rate of 0.05, a later analysis linked approximately 18,000 TCR beta sequences to specific HLA alleles. A later genetic analysis associated a missense DCLRE1C variant with V-gene and J-gene trimming of TCR beta chains, and an independent cohort replicated the association. Strong co-occurrence of HLA alleles, especially DR and DQ, made assigning TCR associations to individual alleles difficult. According to a later analysis, TCR association rates differed among HLA loci, with DRB1 alleles showing the most associated TCRs and HLA-C alleles showing the fewest. HLA typing was unavailable for some donors at each locus, so association tests used only the typed subset. Some IMGT-functional V segments, including TRBV6-2 and TRBV6-3, could not be told apart with the 87-base-pair reads, so those segments were excluded. Presence/absence analyses assumed roughly uniform sequencing depth across donors, an assumption that may not hold. Only TCR beta chains were sequenced in this cohort, and the absence of alpha or paired-chain data limited detectable features. The classifier was reported to diagnose cytomegalovirus status with high specificity and sensitivity in both the original cohort and the validation cohort. A further reported finding was that TCR beta sequences accurately predicted the HLA-A and HLA-B alleles for most subjects in the first cohort. For the cohort, immune exposure information was limited to CMV serostatus. A later analysis reported that several top co-occurrence clusters appeared linked to parvovirus B19, influenza, CMV and Epstein-Barr virus. In the study, some 160 TCR beta chains were listed as associated with cytomegalovirus. It was suggested by the authors that the approach could potentially be generalized to other disease states and immunological phenotypes. In a later genetic analysis, fewer N-insertions in productive TCRs were reported among donors in an Asian-associated ancestry cluster than the roughly 700-donor mean. In an earlier analysis of around 500 of the donors, most TCR beta V segments appeared in productive rearrangements about 90% or about 30% of the time, broadly matching IMGT annotations. Three of the identified cytomegalovirus-associated TCR beta chains were confirmed in vitro to be specific for cytomegalovirus antigens. In a later analysis, HLA-associated TCR beta chains were found to be more clonally expanded and to have lower generation probabilities than equally common non-associated chains. Most TCR sequences were observed very rarely across donors, whereas some public TCRs were present in many individuals. Linkage disequilibrium might explain the correlated functional status among segregating V segments, but an unknown experimental factor could not be ruled out. A cluster of highly shared sequence variants was judged likely to represent a technical artifact of the sequencing pipeline. Because counts were too low, roughly 16 rarely observed V segments, including chromosome 9 orphons, were excluded from the earlier analysis of a few hundred of the donors.

The sequenced sample consisted of PBMCs. The chain is assembled from TRBV5-6 and TRBJ2-3, and 12 bases in between align with TRBD2. This sequence was found in a man between 25 and 39 years old in good health and CMV-seronegative. CDR3 loop: CASSLVASGRGTDTQYF. In nucleotide form, the sequence is TGTGCCAGCAGCTTGGTGGCTAGCGGGAGGGGCACAGATACGCAGTATTTT.